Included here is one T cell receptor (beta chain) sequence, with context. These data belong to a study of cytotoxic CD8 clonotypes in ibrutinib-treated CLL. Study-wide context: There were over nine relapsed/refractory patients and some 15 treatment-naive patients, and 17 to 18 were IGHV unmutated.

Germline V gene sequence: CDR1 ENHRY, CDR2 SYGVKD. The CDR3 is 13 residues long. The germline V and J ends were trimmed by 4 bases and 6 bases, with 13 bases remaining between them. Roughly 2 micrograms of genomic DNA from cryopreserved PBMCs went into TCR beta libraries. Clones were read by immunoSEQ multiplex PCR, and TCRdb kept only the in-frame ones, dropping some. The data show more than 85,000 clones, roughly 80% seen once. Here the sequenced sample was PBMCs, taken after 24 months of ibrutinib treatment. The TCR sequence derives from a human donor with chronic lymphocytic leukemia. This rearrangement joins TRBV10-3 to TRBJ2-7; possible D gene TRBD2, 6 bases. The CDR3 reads CAISVIADREQYF. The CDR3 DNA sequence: TGTGCCATCAGTGTAATAGCGGACCGCGAGCAGTACTTC.